This T cell receptor (beta chain) was observed in a study of OX40 agonist ivuxolimab in advanced cancers. Method: immunoSEQ multiplex PCR; TCRdb's copy keeps in-frame clones and lacks some. This table has roughly 30,000 clones, 65% to 75% appearing once. For this clone: One end of the junction is discordant with germline, which a read error may explain.

CDR3 length: 15 residues. CDR1 and CDR2 from the germline V gene are SEHNR and FQNEAQ (reference sequence). The material sequenced was CD4+ or CD8+ T cells sorted from blood, taken in a trial of the OX40 agonist ivuxolimab. This chain links TRBV7-9 with TRBJ1-2, with 7 bases matching TRBD1. The TCR was taken from an adult with an advanced solid tumor such as melanoma, head and neck, liver or kidney cancer. CDR3 nucleotide sequence: TGTGCCAGCAGCTCTAATGACAGGGCTAAGTATGGCTACACCTTC. Translating gives CASSSNDRAKYGYTF.